The source of this T cell receptor (beta chain) is a study of T cell repertoires in cytomegalovirus infection. General study results and limits: The response measured ex vivo was dominated by TCR beta clonotypes (HLA-C-restricted and CMV-specific).

With regard to this clonotype: Its antigen is not known.

One entry per CDR3 protein, called by TCRdb with MiXCR from the reads. The sample has hundreds of thousands of distinct CDR3 sequences; more than 20% are singletons. The V and J ends lost 2 bases and 5 bases respectively, with 12 bases between them. The CDR3 length is 15 residues. The germline CDR1 and CDR2 sequences are MDHEN and SYDVKM. V and J are TRBV28 and TRBJ1-4; D remains unclear. The sequence derives from a human donor in good health (CMV status not recorded). Some clones in this sample may be carry-over from other donors' samples. The sequenced material came from CD8+ T cells from PBMCs. DNA for the CDR3: TGTGCCAGCAGTTTAAGTATACAGCTAAATGAAAAACTGTTTTTT. Residues: CASSLSIQLNEKLFF.